This entry lists 3 T cell receptor beta chains sequenced from one sample in a study of OX40 agonist ivuxolimab in advanced cancers. The library was generated by the immunoSEQ multiplex PCR assay. The clones in this table, taken by TCRdb from immuneACCESS, are in-frame only. Not every clone is retained; where verified, under half of the shortfall comes from an unresolved V gene, and the cause of the rest is unknown. The sample yields roughly 60,000 clones; roughly nine tenths were counted once. Around 15% of the sample lies in the top ten. The starting material was CD4+ or CD8+ T cells sorted from blood, obtained in a trial of the OX40 agonist ivuxolimab. These receptor sequences come from an adult with an advanced solid tumor such as melanoma, head and neck, liver or kidney cancer.

The chain links TRBV6-5 to TRBJ2-5, with 13 bases that match TRBD2. This CDR3 region has 15 residues. Per germline, CDR1 MNHEY and CDR2 SVGAGI. The V gene end was trimmed by 6 bases and the J gene end by 2 bases; junction bases not matched to a gene: 3. DNA for the CDR3: TGTGCCAGCAGCCGGGGACTAGCGGGACAAGAGACCCAGTACTTC. It codes for CASSRGLAGQETQYF.

The chain links TRBV27 to TRBJ2-5, with 13 bases matching TRBD2. Germline CDR1 MNHEY, CDR2 SMNVEV (reference sequence). The CDR3 extends over 17 amino acids. V was pared by 3 bases and J by 2 bases, with 6 bases of the junction left unmatched. The CDR3 loop is CASSFSGLAGPQETQYF. As DNA, the CDR3 is TGTGCCAGCAGTTTTTCGGGACTAGCGGGACCTCAAGAGACCCAGTACTTC.

This chain links TRBV28 with TRBJ2-7; 8 bases fit TRBD1. Germline CDR1 is MDHEN and CDR2 is SYDVKM. The CDR3 totals 15 residues. Losses at the gene ends were 6 bases for V and 3 bases for J; bases not matched to a gene: 10. CDR3 DNA sequence: TGTGCCAGCAGCCGGCCCGGGACAGGACACTACGAGCAGTACTTC. This gives the protein CASSRPGTGHYEQYF.